The clone carrying this TCR beta chain was detected only a few times. As yet, its antigen is unknown. These data originate in a study of cytomegalovirus exposure and HLA in healthy donors. Regarding the study as a whole: In a later analysis, TCR beta V- and J-gene trimming showed a link to a missense DCLRE1C variant.

The PCR used 60 Vbeta and 13 Jbeta primers. The assay was immunoSEQ multiplex PCR, and TCRdb's table has in-frame clones only and misses some. This table has some 110,000 clones, around three quarters appearing once. CDR1 and CDR2 from the germline V gene are GTSNPN and SVGIG (reference sequence). The CDR3 runs 13 residues. V gave up 3 bases and J gave up 0 bases, with 9 bases separating them. This sequence joins TRBV30 and TRBJ2-7; possibly TRBD1 for D (5 bases). The TCR sequence derives from a man under 40 in good health and CMV-seropositive. Specimen: PBMCs. CDR3 protein: CAWRGESSYEQYF. The CDR3 nucleotides are TGTGCCTGGAGAGGGGAAAGCTCCTACGAGCAGTACTTC.